This paragraph reports one T cell receptor (beta chain). Only in-frame clones appear in the TCRdb table, and some are missing; sequencing was by immunoSEQ multiplex PCR. The sample holds about 140,000 clones, 80% to 90% seen once. The data originate from a study of control samples from healthy donors and cancer patients. Germline V gene sequence: CDR1 SGHTA, CDR2 FQGNSA. Trimming took off 5 bases at V and 4 bases at J, with 12 bases between the two ends. There are 14 residues in the CDR3. This receptor was taken from a man aged 18 to 30 in good health. Sequenced material: blood. The V gene is TRBV7-2, the J gene TRBJ1-3; D is undetermined. This CDR3 reads CASSTQPGGNTIYF. The CDR3 nucleotides are TGTGCCAGCAGCACGCAGCCGGGAGGAAACACCATATATTTT.